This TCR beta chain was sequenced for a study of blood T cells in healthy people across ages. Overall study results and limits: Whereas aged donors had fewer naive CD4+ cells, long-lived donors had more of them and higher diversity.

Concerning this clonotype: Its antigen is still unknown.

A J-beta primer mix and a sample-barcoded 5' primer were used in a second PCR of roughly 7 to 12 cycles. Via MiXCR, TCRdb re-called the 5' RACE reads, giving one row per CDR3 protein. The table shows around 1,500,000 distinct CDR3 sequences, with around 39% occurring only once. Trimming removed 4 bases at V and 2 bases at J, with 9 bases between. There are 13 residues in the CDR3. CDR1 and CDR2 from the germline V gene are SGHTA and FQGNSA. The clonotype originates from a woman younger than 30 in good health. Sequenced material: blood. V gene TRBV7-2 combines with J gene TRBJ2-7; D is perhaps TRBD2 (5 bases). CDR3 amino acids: CASSSKGAYEQYF. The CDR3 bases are TGTGCCAGCAGCTCGAAGGGAGCCTACGAGCAGTACTTC.